A single sample is the source of the 30 T cell receptor beta chains below, sequenced in a study of CD8 T cells in Susac syndrome. The RNA input was roughly 0.45 to 1 ug, and it was reverse transcribed with random hexamers. TCRdb independently ran MiXCR on the immunoSEQ multiplex PCR reads; one entry per CDR3 protein. The sample has approximately 100,000 distinct CDR3 sequences, 85% to 95% seen once. Source material: CD8+ T cells from PBMCs. The receptors were gathered from a human donor in good health.

CDR3 bases: TGCAGCGTGATGACCGGGACCTCGAGGCATTCACCCCTCCACTTT. It specifies CSVMTGTSRHSPLHF. The chain recombines TRBV29-1 with TRBJ1-6; tentative D call: TRBD1 (5 bases). Per the germline V gene, CDR1 is SQVTM and CDR2 is ANQGSEA. Trimming stripped 6 bases from V and 8 bases from J, with 20 bases between. This CDR3 has 15 residues.

The rearrangement uses TRBV27 and TRBJ2-3, with D perhaps matching TRBD2 (6 bases). Per germline, CDR1 MNHEY and CDR2 SMNVEV (reference sequence). V gave up 8 bases and J gave up 8 bases, with 23 bases separating them. This CDR3 contains 15 residues. For the CDR3, the DNA is TGTGCCAGCGAGCCTCGGGGCATAATGCGGGGTACGCAGTATTTT. Amino acids: CASEPRGIMRGTQYF.

The chain links TRBV29-1 to TRBJ1-2, with D perhaps TRBD1 (6 bases). There are 14 residues in the CDR3. V was cut by 6 bases and J by 3 bases, with 17 bases left in between. From germline, CDR1 is SQVTM and CDR2 ANQGSEA. CDR3 in DNA: TGCAGCGTCGAGGGTGGTGAGGGGGACTATGGCTACACCTTC. Encoded protein: CSVEGGEGDYGYTF.

The chain has TRBV7-3 and TRBJ2-3; D call uncertain. The germline gives CDR1 SGHTA, CDR2 FQGTGA. The CDR3 covers 14 residues. With 2 bases removed from V and 5 bases from J, the gap between germline ends came to 11 bases. The CDR3 reads CASSLLPARDTQYF. The CDR3 region has the DNA TGTGCCAGCAGCTTACTCCCTGCGAGAGATACGCAGTATTTT.

This chain uses TRBV7-6 with TRBJ2-5; possibly TRBD2 for D (6 bases). The germline V gene encodes CDR1 SGHVS and CDR2 FNYEAQ. The CDR3 consists of 14 residues. Trimming stripped 5 bases from V and 4 bases from J, with 14 bases between. This CDR3 reads CASSLLSAGETQYF. In DNA form, the CDR3 reads TGTGCCAGCAGCCTCCTCTCAGCGGGAGAGACCCAGTACTTC.

The genes are TRBV12-3 or TRBV12-4 and TRBJ1-5, with D possibly TRBD1 on 5 matching bases. V was clipped by 5 bases and J by 4 bases, with 12 bases between them. There are 14 residues in the CDR3. CDR3 in amino acids: CASSDSGSNQPQHF. For the CDR3, the DNA is TGTGCCAGCAGTGATTCAGGGTCTAATCAGCCCCAGCATTTT.

The chain combines TRBV20-1 with TRBJ2-1; 8 bases are a match to TRBD2. The CDR3 extends over 16 amino acids. Germline-derived CDR1 and CDR2 are DFQATT and SNEGSKA (reference sequence). V shed 0 bases and J 7 bases; nucleotides not matched to a gene: 11. CDR3 DNA: TGCAGTGCTAGAGATCGCGGAGCGGGAGATTTTAATGAGCAGTTCTTC. It translates to CSARDRGAGDFNEQFF.

Written as DNA, the CDR3 is TGTGCCAGCAGTTACCCGGGACAGGGAGGTCAGCCCCAGCATTTT. Residues: CASSYPGQGGQPQHF. The chain links TRBV6-2 or TRBV6-3 to TRBJ1-5; 9 nucleotides align to TRBD1. The V gene end was trimmed by 2 bases and the J gene end by 6 bases; junction bases not matched to a gene: 5. The germline V gene has CDR1 MNHEY and CDR2 SVGEGT. The CDR3 has 15 amino acids.

There are a few counts of this clonotype. The rearrangement joins TRBV18 to TRBJ1-1; the D is unclear. Germline assignment: CDR1 KGHSH and CDR2 LQKENI. Trimming pared 4 bases from V and 4 bases from J, leaving 7 bases between. This CDR3 is 12 amino acids long. The CDR3 DNA is TGTGCCAGCTCACGGGTTGGCACTGAAGCTTTCTTT. Translating it yields CASSRVGTEAFF.

This clonotype was counted a few times. At one end the junction does not follow the germline gene, possibly because of a read error. The chain has TRBV7-8 and TRBJ1-1; perhaps TRBD1 as D (6 bases). The CDR3 extends over 14 amino acids. From germline, CDR1 is SGHVS and CDR2 FQNEAQ. The CDR3 sequence is CASSSLSRDTEAFF. CDR3 nucleotides: TGTGCCAGCAGCTCGCTATCCAGGGACACTGAAGCTTTTTTT.

The chain recombines TRBV29-1 with TRBJ2-2, with a weak D call TRBD2 (5 bases). Deletions cut 8 bases from V and 1 base from J, with 8 bases between. The CDR3 is 12 amino acids. In germline, CDR1 is SQVTM, CDR2 ANQGSEA. The CDR3 nucleotides are TGCAGCCACGCGGGGAACACCGGGGAGCTGTTTTTT. This encodes CSHAGNTGELFF.

V usage is TRBV20-1 and J usage is TRBJ1-1, with D perhaps TRBD1 (6 bases). The CDR3 runs 15 residues. CDR1 and CDR2 (germline): DFQATT, SNEGSKA (reference sequence). The V end lost 1 base, the J end lost 4 bases, and 16 bases lay between the germline ends. The CDR3 coding sequence is TGCAGTGCTAGAGGAGGGGGGGTTGCGGGCACTGAAGCTTTCTTT. Translation gives CSARGGGVAGTEAFF.

J is TRBJ2-1 and V is TRBV6-2 or TRBV6-3; 14 nucleotides line up with TRBD2. This CDR3 contains 19 residues. Germline V gene data show CDR1 as MNHEY and CDR2 as SVGEGT. V lost 11 bases and J lost 3; bases outside the gene matches: 18. In DNA, the CDR3 is TGTGCCTGTAGAGCCGGGACTAGCGGGAGAGGCGGGTTCTACAATGAGCAGTTCTTC. This encodes CACRAGTSGRGGFYNEQFF.

The rearrangement uses TRBV5-6 and TRBJ2-2; D assignment may be TRBD1 or TRBD2 (5 bases each). V lost 4 bases and J lost 1, with 14 bases in between. Germline V CDR1 and CDR2: SGHDT, YYEEEE. CDR3 size: 16 residues. The CDR3 coding sequence is TGTGCCAGCAGCCCGGGACCAGCAATGAACACCGGGGAGCTGTTTTTT. It encodes CASSPGPAMNTGELFF.

This chain joins TRBV28 and TRBJ2-5, with TRBD1 as a possible D gene (6 bases). Germline V lookup: CDR1 MDHEN, CDR2 SYDVKM. This CDR3 has 13 residues. V was trimmed by 6 bases and J by 5 bases, leaving 13 bases between them. The CDR3 DNA sequence: TGTGCCAGCAGAGGCAGGGGTTCCGAGACCCAGTACTTC. Translation: CASRGRGSETQYF. Based on the CDR3 plus reference TRBV28 and TRBJ2-5, the full variable domain is DVKVTQSSRYLVKRTGEKVFLECVQDMDHENMFWYRQDPGLGLRLIYFSYDVKMKEKGDIPEGYSVSREKKERFSLILESASTNQTSMYLCASRGRGSETQYFGPGTRLLVL.

This chain links TRBV4-3 with TRBJ2-7; possible D gene TRBD1, 6 bases. V lost 3 bases and J 2 bases, leaving 14 bases between the germline ends. Germline-derived CDR1 and CDR2 are LGHNA and YSLEER. This CDR3 has 15 residues. The CDR3 is CASSQETGWTYEQYF. In nucleotides, the CDR3 is TGCGCCAGCAGCCAGGAAACAGGGTGGACCTACGAGCAGTACTTC.

The gene calls are TRBV7-2 and TRBJ2-5; TRBD2 matches 10 bases. Germline V gene sequence: CDR1 SGHTA, CDR2 FQGNSA. V lost 8 bases, J lost 3 bases, and 6 bases stayed unmatched. CDR3 size: 14 residues. The CDR3 DNA is TGTGCCAGCCGAGCGGGGGGGAGCAAAGAGACCCAGTACTTC. Its translation: CASRAGGSKETQYF. Full variable domain (rest looked up from reference TRBV7-2 and TRBJ2-5): GAGVSQSPSNKVTEKGKDVELRCDPISGHTALYWYRQSLGQGLEFLIYFQGNSAPDKSGLPSDRFSAERTGGSVSTLTIQRTQQEDSAVYLCASRAGGSKETQYFGPGTRLLVL.

The V call is TRBV5-1, the J call TRBJ2-7; D gene ambiguous. The CDR3 runs to 16 residues. Germline V gene data show CDR1 as SGHRS and CDR2 as YFSETQ. Trimming took 0 bases from V and 4 from J, leaving 17 bases between them. DNA of the CDR3: TGCGCCAGCAGCTTGGCAGGCAGATCTGACCGTTACGAGCAGTACTTC. Translation: CASSLAGRSDRYEQYF.

The genes are TRBV7-6 and TRBJ2-2; 8 nucleotides match TRBD1. Trimming took 5 bases from V and 4 from J; bases not matched to a gene: 9. The CDR3 is 16 residues long. Germline CDR1 and CDR2: SGHVS and FNYEAQ. The CDR3 reads CASSPRTGMGTGELFF. The CDR3 bases are TGTGCCAGCAGCCCCCGGACAGGGATGGGCACCGGGGAGCTGTTTTTT.

This clonotype was detected only a few times. The genes are TRBV12-3 or TRBV12-4 and TRBJ1-1; D not certain. The CDR3 length is 11 residues. V lost 0 bases to trimming and J lost 6 bases, with 2 bases between them. The CDR3 here is CASSLAPEAFF. For the CDR3, the DNA is TGTGCCAGCAGTTTAGCCCCTGAAGCTTTCTTT.

The chain is built from TRBV19 and TRBJ2-1, with TRBD2 matching 7 bases. The CDR3 is 17 residues long. The germline V gene has CDR1 LNHDA and CDR2 SQIVND (reference sequence). V lost 6 bases, J lost 2 bases, and 13 bases stayed unmatched. CDR3 bases: TGTGCCAGTAGGATCAGCGGGACCTCTGGCACCTACAATGAGCAGTTCTTC. Translation gives CASRISGTSGTYNEQFF.

The chain carries TRBV20-1 and TRBJ1-2; D gene ambiguous. V was trimmed by 6 bases and J by 2 bases, leaving 10 bases between them. CDR3 length: 12 amino acids. CDR1 DFQATT and CDR2 SNEGSKA come from the germline V gene (reference sequence). Here the CDR3 DNA reads TGCAGTGCCCCCGGCGGGAACTATGGCTACACCTTC. Its protein is CSAPGGNYGYTF.

This chain links TRBV20-1 with TRBJ2-4, with TRBD1 identical over 7 bases. The V and J ends lost 5 bases and 0 bases, in that order; junction bases with no gene match: 4. The CDR3 has 14 residues. From germline, CDR1 is DFQATT and CDR2 SNEGSKA (reference sequence). The CDR3 nucleotides are TGCAGTGCTGACAGGGAGCTAGCCAAAAACATTCAGTACTTC. Translated: CSADRELAKNIQYF.

The genes are TRBV19 and TRBJ2-3, with TRBD2 identical over 13 bases. Germline assignment: CDR1 LNHDA and CDR2 SQIVND (reference sequence). The CDR3 runs 18 residues. V was pared by 5 bases and J by 1 base, with 9 bases of the junction left unmatched. CDR3 DNA sequence: TGTGCCAGTAGTCTCGGACTAGCGGGAGCTGGGGGCACAGATACGCAGTATTTT. The encoded protein is CASSLGLAGAGGTDTQYF.

The chain combines TRBV5-1 with TRBJ2-5; 14 bases line up with TRBD2. The CDR3 totals 17 residues. Trimming at V came to 1 base and at J to 4 bases, leaving 6 bases not matched to a gene. In germline, CDR1 is SGHRS, CDR2 YFSETQ. CDR3 DNA: TGCGCCAGCAGCTTGATGGGACTAGCGGGAGTAGGAGAGACCCAGTACTTC. It is translated as CASSLMGLAGVGETQYF.

The rearrangement uses TRBV2 and TRBJ1-5; TRBD1 aligns across 7 bases. There are 17 residues in the CDR3. After removal of 2 bases from V and 5 bases from J, the junction contained 12 bases not matched to a gene. Germline V gene sequence: CDR1 SNHLY, CDR2 FYNNEI. This CDR3 reads CASSEKNRGQVHQPQHF. The CDR3 DNA reads TGTGCCAGCAGTGAAAAAAATCGCGGACAGGTTCATCAGCCCCAGCATTTT.

This clonotype was recorded once. V is TRBV29-1 and J is TRBJ1-4; no clear D. The CDR3 has 14 amino acids. Germline CDR1 SQVTM, CDR2 ANQGSEA. Trimming left V 6 bases short and J 11 bases short, with 22 bases between. The CDR3 DNA reads as TGCAGCGTGAAAGGGCCCGGACCTAACGAGAAACTGTTTTTT. Translating gives CSVKGPGPNEKLFF.

The gene calls are TRBV5-5 and TRBJ2-5; 8 nucleotides align to TRBD1. This CDR3 comprises 13 residues. The V segment lost 2 bases and the J segment 5 bases; nucleotides outside the gene matches: 2. The germline V gene has CDR1 SGHKS and CDR2 YYEKEE (reference sequence). The CDR3 loop reads CASSFRTGETQYF. The CDR3 DNA sequence: TGTGCCAGCAGCTTCCGGACAGGGGAGACCCAGTACTTC.

The genes are TRBV15 and TRBJ2-1, with D maybe TRBD2 (6 bases). The CDR3 has 15 amino acids. V was trimmed by 0 bases and J by 7 bases, leaving 13 bases between them. CDR1 is LNHNV, CDR2 YYDKDF, per germline (reference sequence). This CDR3 reads CATSRDASSANEQFF. In DNA, the CDR3 is TGTGCCACCAGCAGAGATGCTTCTAGCGCTAATGAGCAGTTCTTC.

The gene calls are TRBV14 and TRBJ2-1, with 13 bases aligning to TRBD2. V was clipped by 4 bases and J by 0 bases; unmatched bases: 3. Looked up from germline, CDR1 is SGHDN and CDR2 is FVKESK. This CDR3 is built from 17 residues. Written as DNA, the CDR3 is TGTGCCAGCAGCCGACGACTAGCGGGAGGCTCCTACAATGAGCAGTTCTTC. It yields the protein CASSRRLAGGSYNEQFF. The full variable domain, completed using reference TRBV14 and TRBJ2-1, is EAGVTQFPSHSVIEKGQTVTLRCDPISGHDNLYWYRRVMGKEIKFLLHFVKESKQDESGMPNNRFLAERTGGTYSTLKVQPAELEDSGVYFCASSRRLAGGSYNEQFFGPGTRLTVL.